A single sample is the source of the 21 T cell receptor beta chains below, sequenced in a study of Graves' ophthalmopathy and Graves' hyperthyroidism. Investigators amplified TCR beta CDR3 regions from RNA transcripts. An initial RT-PCR round employing HTBI primers preceded a second-round multiplex PCR. TCRdb recomputed calls from the multiplex PCR reads with MiXCR, one row per CDR3 protein. The table shows about 500,000 distinct CDR3 sequences, with roughly an eighth occurring only once. Sequencing was done on a sample of blood. The receptors shown here come from a woman in her thirties with Graves' ophthalmopathy.

The chain carries TRBV12-3 or TRBV12-4 and TRBJ1-2, with D unresolved. CDR3 length equals 14 residues. V was shortened by 3 bases and J by 4 bases, with 12 bases between the two germline ends. The CDR3: CASSFSLDTYGYTF. As DNA, the CDR3 is TGTGCCAGCAGTTTTAGTTTGGATACCTATGGCTACACCTTC.

Many counts were recorded for this clonotype. CDR3 in amino acids: CASSLEVGTEAFF. The DNA for the CDR3 is TGTGCCAGCAGTTTAGAGGTGGGGACTGAAGCTTTCTTT. The rearrangement uses TRBV12-3 or TRBV12-4 and TRBJ1-1; D is uncertain. V was cut by 1 base and J by 5 bases, with 8 bases left in between. This CDR3 has 13 residues.

This clonotype has at least ten counts. This chain joins TRBV20-1 and TRBJ2-5, with D hard to call. Germline CDR1 reads DFQATT; CDR2 reads SNEGSKA (reference sequence). V lost 5 bases, J lost 2 bases, and 9 bases lay in between. The CDR3 contains 12 residues. CDR3 nucleotide sequence: TGCAGTGCTCCCTGGCGGCAAGAGACCCAGTACTTC. This codes for CSAPWRQETQYF.

The table lists this clonotype with a few counts. The rearrangement joins TRBV9 to TRBJ2-5, with D unresolved. Germline-derived CDR1 and CDR2 are SGDLS and YYNGEE. The V and J ends lost 2 bases and 5 bases respectively, with 13 bases between them. This CDR3 region has 14 residues. The CDR3 loop reads CASSVGANGETQYF. For the CDR3, the DNA is TGTGCCAGCAGCGTCGGAGCGAATGGGGAGACCCAGTACTTC. Drawing the rest from reference TRBV9 and TRBJ2-5, the complete variable domain is DSGVTQTPKHLITATGQRVTLRCSPRSGDLSVYWYQQSLDQGLQFLIQYYNGEERAKGNILERFSAQQFPDLHSELNLSSLELGDSALYFCASSVGANGETQYFGPGTRLLVL.

This clonotype was observed many times. V gene TRBV12-3 or TRBV12-4 combines with J gene TRBJ2-7, with D perhaps matching TRBD1 or TRBD2 (5 bases each). This CDR3 region has 12 residues. V lost 6 bases to trimming and J lost 3 bases, with 9 bases between them. The CDR3, as DNA: TGTGCCAGCAGGGGGACGGACTACGAGCAGTACTTC. Its translation: CASRGTDYEQYF.

Many counts were recorded for this clonotype. V is TRBV28 and J is TRBJ2-7, with D possibly matching TRBD1 (6 bases). V dropped 8 bases and J dropped 4 bases, with 12 bases sitting between them. The CDR3 totals 12 residues. CDR1 MDHEN and CDR2 SYDVKM come from the germline V gene. The DNA for the CDR3 is TGTGCCAGCCGGGACAACGGTTACGAGCAGTACTTC. Protein product: CASRDNGYEQYF.

The rearrangement links TRBV27 to TRBJ2-5; perhaps D is TRBD1 or TRBD2 (5 bases each). Germline CDR1 reads MNHEY; CDR2 reads SMNVEV (reference sequence). The CDR3 covers 14 residues. V lost 8 bases and J 7 bases, leaving 20 bases between the germline ends. The CDR3 is CASQLGTASGTQYF. DNA for the CDR3: TGTGCCAGCCAACTCGGGACGGCCTCTGGGACCCAGTACTTC.

This clonotype was detected many times. The chain combines TRBV30 with TRBJ2-7; 9 bases are a match to TRBD1. J lost 3 bases, V lost 5 bases, and 11 bases had no gene match. CDR3 length equals 15 residues. CDR1 and CDR2 from the germline V gene are GTSNPN and SVGIG (reference sequence). The CDR3 sequence is CAWVRDRATDYEQYF. The CDR3 region has the DNA TGTGCCTGGGTCCGGGACAGGGCTACAGACTACGAGCAGTACTTC.

This clonotype was recorded many times. The V gene is TRBV6-1, the J gene TRBJ2-2, with D possibly matching TRBD1 (6 bases). V lost 3 bases, J lost 0 bases, and 8 bases lay in between. The CDR3 totals 15 residues. Germline-derived CDR1 and CDR2 are MNHNS and SASEGT. The CDR3: CASSDTGSNTGELFF. The CDR3 DNA is TGTGCCAGCAGTGATACAGGGTCGAACACCGGGGAGCTGTTTTTT.

This clonotype was counted at least ten times. The V gene is TRBV28, the J gene TRBJ2-7; TRBD2 aligns across 8 bases. This CDR3 is 16 amino acids long. CDR1 and CDR2 (germline): MDHEN, SYDVKM. V dropped 6 bases and J dropped 3; count of bases not matched to a gene: 13. The CDR3 reads CASRIGTSGSYYEQYF. The DNA of the CDR3 is TGTGCCAGCAGAATCGGGACGAGCGGGAGTTACTACGAGCAGTACTTC.

This clonotype was seen at least ten times. The chain has TRBV18 and TRBJ2-7; D not resolved. The V gene lost 8 bases and the J gene lost 1 base, with 15 bases spanning the gap. From germline, CDR1 is KGHSH and CDR2 LQKENI. This CDR3 region has 14 residues. CDR3 sequence reads: CASSPRGGSYEQYF. The CDR3 DNA reads as TGTGCCAGCAGCCCCCGCGGCGGATCCTACGAGCAGTACTTC. The full variable domain, in which reference TRBV18 and TRBJ2-7 provide the parts outside the CDR3, is NAGVMQNPRHLVRRRGQEARLRCSPMKGHSHVYWYRQLPEEGLKFMVYLQKENIIDESGMPKERFSAEFPKEGPSILRIQQVVRGDSAAYFCASSPRGGSYEQYFGPGTRLTVT.

This clonotype was detected many times. V is TRBV7-9 and J is TRBJ2-5; TRBD1 is a possible D gene (6 bases). Per germline, CDR1 SEHNR and CDR2 FQNEAQ (reference sequence). Deletions cut 3 bases from V and 3 bases from J, with 11 bases between. CDR3 length equals 14 residues. In DNA, the CDR3 is TGTGCCAGCAGCTTTCCAGGACAGAAAGAGACCCAGTACTTC. Translation: CASSFPGQKETQYF.

This CDR3 reads CASTAVPANTEAFF. In nucleotides, the CDR3 is TGTGCCAGCACCGCAGTCCCCGCGAACACTGAAGCTTTCTTT. The chain recombines TRBV6-1 with TRBJ1-1; D gene ambiguous. V lost 7 bases, J lost 1 base, and 13 bases lay in between. The germline gives CDR1 MNHNS, CDR2 SASEGT. This CDR3 has 14 amino acids.

This clonotype was found many times. This chain joins TRBV15 and TRBJ2-7; no definite D call. This CDR3 has 14 amino acids. Looked up from germline, CDR1 is LNHNV and CDR2 is YYDKDF (reference sequence). The V and J ends lost 0 bases and 4 bases respectively, with 10 bases between them. This CDR3 is CATSRDRAFYEQYF. Here the CDR3 DNA reads TGTGCCACCAGCAGAGACAGAGCCTTTTACGAGCAGTACTTC. The full variable domain, with the rest looked up from reference TRBV15 and TRBJ2-7, is DAMVIQNPRYQVTQFGKPVTLSCSQTLNHNVMYWYQQKSSQAPKLLFHYYDKDFNNEADTPDNFQSRRPNTSFCFLDIRSPGLGDTAMYLCATSRDRAFYEQYFGPGTRLTVT.

In its sample, this clonotype was seen many times. The chain joins TRBV6-1 to TRBJ2-7; 7 nucleotides match TRBD1. The CDR3 is 14 residues long. CDR1 is MNHNS, CDR2 SASEGT, per germline. V lost 4 bases to trimming and J lost 2 bases; unmatched junction nucleotides: 5. In DNA form, the CDR3 reads TGTGCCAGCAGTGTTACCACAGGGGCCTACGAGCAGTACTTC. This gives the protein CASSVTTGAYEQYF.

This clonotype was seen ten or more times. This chain joins TRBV29-1 and TRBJ2-7; D gene unclear. The V end was cut by 6 bases, the J end by 4 bases, with 4 bases between. The CDR3 length is 9 residues. Germline V gene sequence: CDR1 SQVTM, CDR2 ANQGSEA. The CDR3 region is CSVEYEQYF. The CDR3 nucleotides read TGCAGCGTCGAATACGAGCAGTACTTC.

This clonotype turned up a few times. The chain is built from TRBV6-5 and TRBJ2-7; D perhaps matches TRBD2 (6 bases). Deletions cut 2 bases from V and 7 bases from J, with 18 bases between. In germline, CDR1 is MNHEY, CDR2 SVGAGI. CDR3 length equals 15 residues. CDR3 protein: CASSYQPPGGREQYF. The CDR3 DNA sequence: TGTGCCAGCAGTTACCAGCCTCCCGGGGGTCGAGAGCAGTACTTC.

This clonotype appeared many times. The V and J genes are TRBV12-5 and TRBJ1-2, with D tentatively TRBD1 (6 bases). Trimming left V 5 bases short and J 8 bases short, with 12 bases between. Looked up from germline, CDR1 is LGHNT and CDR2 is FRNRAP. The length of the CDR3 is 12 residues. The CDR3 protein is CASGEGGEGYTF. The DNA of the CDR3 is TGTGCTAGTGGTGAGGGGGGCGAAGGCTACACCTTC.

This clonotype appeared many times. This chain connects TRBV19 to TRBJ2-5, with unresolved D. The CDR3 loop spans 13 amino acids. The germline V gene has CDR1 LNHDA and CDR2 SQIVND (reference sequence). V was pared by 3 bases and J by 0 bases, with 5 bases between. The DNA for the CDR3 is TGTGCCAGTAGTATGGGATACCAAGAGACCCAGTACTTC. The encoded protein is CASSMGYQETQYF. The full variable domain, in which reference TRBV19 and TRBJ2-5 provide the parts outside the CDR3, is DGGITQSPKYLFRKEGQNVTLSCEQNLNHDAMYWYRQDPGQGLRLIYYSQIVNDFQKGDIAEGYSVSREKKESFPLTVTSAQKNPTAFYLCASSMGYQETQYFGPGTRLLVL.

In its sample, this clonotype was seen a few times. V is TRBV29-1 and J is TRBJ2-4; 10 nucleotides line up with TRBD2. The CDR3 consists of 19 residues. The ends lost 1 base at V and 1 base at J; junction bases unmatched: 13. Germline V lookup: CDR1 SQVTM, CDR2 ANQGSEA. CDR3 nucleotide sequence: TGCAGCGTTGAAGGCCCCGGAGCGGGGGGGCTAAAGGCCAAAAACATTCAGTACTTC. It encodes CSVEGPGAGGLKAKNIQYF.

This clonotype was seen many times. The V gene is TRBV4-1, the J gene TRBJ1-2; TRBD1 aligns across 9 bases. The CDR3 totals 15 residues. V dropped 3 bases and J dropped 2; count of bases not matched to a gene: 4. The germline V gene has CDR1 MGHRA and CDR2 YSYEKL. CDR3 sequence (DNA): TGCGCCAGCAGCCATGAAGGGACAGGGAACTATGGCTACACCTTC. This gives the protein CASSHEGTGNYGYTF.